Listed below are T cell receptor beta chains from one sample, sequenced in a study of cytomegalovirus exposure and HLA in healthy donors. The repertoire was sequenced with immunoSEQ multiplex PCR; TCRdb's copy has only in-frame clones and lacks some. Seen here are roughly 150,000 clones, about 85% observed once, and the top ten hold 1%. The sequencing sample was made of PBMCs. All receptors derive from a boy between 2 and 10 years old in good health and CMV-seronegative. Both conserved end residues are part of each CDR3. D genes are given only for firm matches. Rows may omit the clone size; those that give it use once, few, many or a size class.

clone size | J gene | D gene | V gene | CDR3 protein | CDR3 DNA
. | TRBJ1-1 | . | TRBV28 | CASSLWGQDTEAFF | TGTGCCAGCAGTTTATGGGGACAAGACACTGAAGCTTTCTTT
. | TRBJ2-2 | . | TRBV6-6 | CASEFVGAGGGELFF | TGTGCCAGTGAGTTCGTGGGGGCCGGTGGCGGGGAGCTGTTTTTT
. | TRBJ1-1 | . | TRBV4-1 | CASSQPGQRKTEAFF | TGCGCCAGCAGCCAACCTGGACAGAGGAAAACTGAAGCTTTCTTT
. | TRBJ1-1 | . | TRBV15 | CATSPAGLHTEAFF | TGTGCCACCAGTCCCGCCGGACTTCACACTGAAGCTTTCTTT
. | TRBJ1-5 | . | TRBV7-2 | CASSLDRASNQPQHF | TGTGCCAGCAGCTTAGACAGGGCTAGCAATCAGCCCCAGCATTTT
. | TRBJ2-1 | . | TRBV6-4 | CASSALDSPGENEQFF | TGTGCCAGCAGCGCCCTGGACAGTCCAGGGGAGAATGAGCAGTTCTTC
once | TRBJ2-1 | . | TRBV2 | CASRVRDGGVNEQFF | TGTGCCAGCAGGGTCCGGGACGGGGGAGTGAATGAGCAGTTCTTC
. | TRBJ2-1 | TRBD2 | TRBV6-1 | CASSVFSGRHNEQFF | TGTGCCAGCAGTGTTTTTAGCGGGAGGCACAATGAGCAGTTCTTC
. | TRBJ2-3 | . | TRBV10-1 | CASSEDSSTDTQYF | TGCGCCAGCAGTGAGGACAGTAGCACAGATACGCAGTATTTT
once | TRBJ1-5 | . | TRBV23-1 | CASSQQGSNQPQHF | TGCGCCAGCAGTCAACAGGGGAGCAATCAGCCCCAGCATTTT
. | TRBJ1-1 | . | TRBV19 | CASSKNRDKSTEAFF | TGTGCCAGTAGTAAGAACCGAGACAAGAGCACTGAAGCTTTCTTT
. | TRBJ2-7 | TRBD1 | TRBV5-1 | CASSTLVGTGGYEQYF | TGCGCCAGCAGCACCCTGGTGGGGACAGGGGGCTACGAGCAGTACTTC
. | TRBJ1-5 | . | TRBV27 | CASSFSQPQHF | TGTGCCAGCAGTTTCTCTCAGCCCCAGCATTTT
. | TRBJ2-1 | TRBD1 | TRBV19 | CASSSLTGLSYNEQFF | TGTGCCAGTAGTTCCCTGACAGGGCTATCCTACAATGAGCAGTTCTTC
once | TRBJ1-5 | . | TRBV30 | CAWSGGRDQPQHF | TGTGCCTGGAGTGGAGGGCGAGATCAGCCCCAGCATTTT
. | TRBJ2-5 | . | TRBV4-1 | CASSQVGMGGTQYF | TGCGCCAGCAGCCAGGTCGGGATGGGTGGGACCCAGTACTTC